This TCR beta chain is from a study of human T cells and chemical hapten exposure. As for the study in general: For the roughly 26-week duration of the study, patients were given weekly doses of diphenylcyclopropenone on the scalp. Study-level results: The donors suffered from alopecia, so their immune response may not match that of healthy people. Sensitizing with DPC caused no change in TCRs above 1 in 1000 frequency.

This clonotype was seen repeatedly, ten times or more. No antigen is known for it. Noted time point: patch test 2, 6 weeks after DPC sensitization. Treatment denoted: therapeutic diphenylcyclopropenone sensitization with weekly scalp DPC. The CDR3 is 14 residues long. Unique molecular identifiers were linked by the library to individual cDNA molecules. TCRdb re-derived calls from the RACE reads in MiXCR, one entry per CDR3 protein. The profile shows 20,000 to 30,000 distinct CDR3 sequences, around 10% of them singletons. The V and J genes are TRBV21-1 and TRBJ1-1. TRBV21-1 constitutes a pseudogene. This sample comprised whole blood, obtained in connection with sensitization to the hapten diphenylcyclopropenone (DPC). This TCR came from a man aged 30 to 45 with alopecia areata. Some clones in this sample may be carry-over from other donors' samples. CDR3 in amino acids: CASSKDAGSHEAFF. Here the CDR3 DNA reads TGTGCCAGCAGCAAAGATGCGGGGAGCCATGAAGCTTTCTTT.